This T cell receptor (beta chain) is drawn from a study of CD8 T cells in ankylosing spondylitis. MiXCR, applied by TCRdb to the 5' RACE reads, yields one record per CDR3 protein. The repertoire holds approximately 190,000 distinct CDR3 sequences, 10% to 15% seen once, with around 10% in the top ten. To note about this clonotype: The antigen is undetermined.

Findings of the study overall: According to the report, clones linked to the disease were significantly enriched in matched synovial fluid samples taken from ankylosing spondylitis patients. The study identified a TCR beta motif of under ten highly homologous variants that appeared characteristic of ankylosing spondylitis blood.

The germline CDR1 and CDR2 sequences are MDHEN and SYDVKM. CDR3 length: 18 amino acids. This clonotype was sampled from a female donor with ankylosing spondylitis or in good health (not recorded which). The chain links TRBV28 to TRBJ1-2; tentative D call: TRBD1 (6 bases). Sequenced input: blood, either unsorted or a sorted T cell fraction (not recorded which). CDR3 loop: CTFSLWGAPTLANYGYTF. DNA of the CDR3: TGTACCTTCAGTTTATGGGGGGCACCTACTTTAGCTAACTATGGCTACACCTTC.